The entry below gives a single T cell receptor (beta chain) sequence along with its context. What it recognizes is unknown. This specimen comes from a study of OX40 agonist ivuxolimab in advanced cancers. Looking at the study overall: Having had anti-PD-1, anti-PD-L1 or anti-CTLA-4 therapy before was allowed, and roughly 40% had some. A partial response was reached by three patients: one with hepatocellular carcinoma and two with cutaneous melanoma. Overall study results and limits: The CD4+ and CD8+ T cells in the blood had expanded clonally by week 6 at 0.1 to 3.0 mg/kg.

The assay was immunoSEQ multiplex PCR, and TCRdb's table has in-frame clones only and misses some. The table includes about 60,000 clones, roughly nine tenths detected once. The TCR comes from an adult with an advanced solid tumor such as melanoma, head and neck, liver or kidney cancer. The sample consisted of CD4+ or CD8+ T cells sorted from blood, taken in a trial of the OX40 agonist ivuxolimab.

The CDR3 coding sequence is TGTGCCAGCAGCAGGACTAGCGGGAGCCTAGAGACCCAGTACTTC. Translation gives CASSRTSGSLETQYF. V and J are TRBV7-9 and TRBJ2-5, with 13 bases identical to TRBD2. V lost 5 bases and J lost 4; bases outside the gene matches: 4. The CDR3 covers 15 residues. The V gene's germline CDR1 is SEHNR and CDR2 FQNEAQ (reference sequence).